The 11 T cell receptor beta chains below all came from one sample that was sequenced in a study of blood T cell repertoires in COVID-19. The assay was immunoSEQ multiplex PCR, and TCRdb's table has in-frame clones only and misses some. The data contain 95,000 to 110,000 clones, 70% to 90% of them singletons. The specimen sequenced was peripheral blood. Source of these receptors: a man aged 45 to 65 in a cohort sampled during active COVID-19.

This chain connects TRBV19 to TRBJ1-6; unclear D gene. CDR3 size: 13 residues. Germline-derived CDR1 and CDR2 are LNHDA and SQIVND (reference sequence). V was pared by 9 bases and J by 6 bases, with 12 bases between. The CDR3 DNA sequence: TGTGCCAGCCGCGAGGGCAGTAATTCACCCCTCCACTTT. Its protein is CASREGSNSPLHF.

The genes are TRBV7-3 and TRBJ2-2, with TRBD1 matching 7 bases. With 2 bases clipped from V and 8 bases from J, the junction kept 8 bases outside the gene matches. CDR1 and CDR2 from the germline V gene are SGHTA and FQGTGA. CDR3 size: 15 residues. Here the CDR3 DNA reads TGTGCCAGCAGCTTATTATCAGGGGGAGATGGGGAGCTGTTTTTT. Translated: CASSLLSGGDGELFF.

The V call is TRBV6-5, the J call TRBJ2-7, with TRBD1 matching 9 bases. The CDR3 runs 13 residues. Trimming removed 5 bases from V and 7 bases from J; junction bases left unmatched: 6. Germline CDR1 is MNHEY and CDR2 is SVGAGI. The CDR3 protein is CASSQTGGREQYF. The CDR3 DNA is TGTGCCAGCAGTCAAACAGGGGGCAGGGAGCAGTACTTC.

This chain uses TRBV10-2 with TRBJ1-1; tentative D call: TRBD1 (6 bases). The V end lost 1 base, the J end lost 13 bases, and 16 bases lay between the germline ends. The CDR3 sequence is 13 residues long. In germline, CDR1 is WSHSY, CDR2 SAAADI. The CDR3 DNA sequence: TGCGCCAGCAGTGAGTACAGGGAATCCCGAGGTTTCTTT. Amino acid sequence: CASSEYRESRGFF.

The rearrangement links TRBV9 to TRBJ2-7; D gene uncertain. CDR3 length: 16 amino acids. Germline V gives CDR1 SGDLS, CDR2 YYNGEE. V was trimmed by 0 bases and J by 3 bases, leaving 16 bases between them. The CDR3 coding sequence is TGTGCCAGCAGCGTAGGACACGATCCGGCAGGCTACGAGCAGTACTTC. Translated: CASSVGHDPAGYEQYF.

This rearrangement joins TRBV13 to TRBJ2-2; D unresolved. The germline V gene has CDR1 PRHDT and CDR2 FYEKMQ (reference sequence). This CDR3 has 14 residues. V lost 2 bases and J lost 0, with 4 bases in between. CDR3 residues: CASSLIANTGELFF. The CDR3 DNA sequence: TGTGCCAGCAGCTTAATCGCGAACACCGGGGAGCTGTTTTTT.

Turning to this clone: Distinct nucleotide sequences in the sample also encode this CDR3. V usage is TRBV3-1 (or the pseudogene TRBV3-2) and J usage is TRBJ2-2, with D possibly TRBD2 on 5 matching bases. The CDR3 loop spans 14 amino acids. V was clipped by 0 bases and J by 5 bases, with 7 bases between them. Germline V lookup: CDR1 LGHDT, CDR2 YNNKEL (reference sequence). The CDR3 region is CASSQDGRTGELFF. DNA for the CDR3: TGTGCCAGCAGCCAAGATGGGAGAACCGGGGAGCTGTTTTTT.

This chain connects TRBV29-1 to TRBJ2-1; TRBD1 is a possible D gene (10 bases). The CDR3 is made up of 15 amino acids. In germline, CDR1 is SQVTM, CDR2 ANQGSEA. The CDR3 DNA reads TGCCGCGGCGGGGGGGGGACAGGGGCACCCAATGAGCAGTTCTTC. As protein: CRGGGGTGAPNEQFF.

The DNA for the CDR3 is TGTGCCAGCAGTGAAGCGGCAGGGTCAGACTATGGCTACACCTTC. Translated: CASSEAAGSDYGYTF. The chain recombines TRBV6-1 with TRBJ1-2; D possibly corresponds to TRBD1 (5 bases). V lost 0 bases and J 3 bases, leaving 11 bases between the germline ends. Germline V lookup: CDR1 MNHNS, CDR2 SASEGT. The CDR3 loop spans 15 amino acids.

The V and J genes are TRBV14 and TRBJ2-3; D gene unclear. The CDR3 length is 14 residues. Germline assignment: CDR1 SGHDN and CDR2 FVKESK. The V and J ends lost 1 base and 3 bases respectively, with 8 bases between them. The CDR3 nucleotides are TGTGCCAGCAGCCAAGCGGGTAGGACAGATACGCAGTATTTT. Protein product: CASSQAGRTDTQYF.

The rearrangement links TRBV12-5 to TRBJ1-3; the match to TRBD1 covers 7 bases. CDR3 length: 14 residues. Trimming at V came to 3 bases and at J to 3 bases, leaving 2 bases not matched to a gene. The germline CDR1 and CDR2 sequences are LGHNT and FRNRAP. CDR3 nucleotides: TGTGCTAGTGGTTTCGGGACAGATGGAAACACCATATATTTT. Protein product: CASGFGTDGNTIYF.